This is a list of T cell receptor beta chains from one sample in a study of OX40 agonist ivuxolimab in advanced cancers. Using immunoSEQ multiplex PCR, the repertoire was profiled, and TCRdb retains in-frame clones only, with some absent. Of tens of thousands of clones in the sample, roughly 90% were seen once. The input for sequencing was CD4+ or CD8+ T cells sorted from blood, taken in a trial of the OX40 agonist ivuxolimab. The receptors originated from an adult with an advanced solid tumor such as melanoma, head and neck, liver or kidney cancer. The CDR3 runs from the conserved cysteine through the conserved F or W. The order of the fields is clone size, J gene, D gene, V gene, CDR3 DNA, CDR3 protein. A D gene is named only where the DNA matches it firmly. Rows give clone size only sometimes, using once, few, many, or a class for an expanded clone.

clone size: .
J gene: TRBJ2-7
D gene: .
V gene: TRBV30
CDR3 DNA: TGTGCCTGGAGTCGTGACGGAGCCTACGAGCAGTACTTC
CDR3 protein: CAWSRDGAYEQYF

clone size: .
J gene: TRBJ2-1
D gene: .
V gene: TRBV18
CDR3 DNA: TGTGCCAGCTCCCTTGCGGAGTACAATGAGCAGTTCTTC
CDR3 protein: CASSLAEYNEQFF

clone size: once
J gene: TRBJ2-7
D gene: .
V gene: TRBV7-2
CDR3 DNA: TGTGCCAGCAGCTTAGAATGGACAGATTCTATCTTC
CDR3 protein: CASSLEWTDSIF

clone size: .
J gene: TRBJ1-1
D gene: .
V gene: TRBV28
CDR3 DNA: TGTGCCAGCATTGAGGCAGGGAGGGACACTGAAGCTTTCTTT
CDR3 protein: CASIEAGRDTEAFF

clone size: .
J gene: TRBJ2-3
D gene: .
V gene: TRBV5-1
CDR3 DNA: TGCGCCAGCAGCTTGGTCGGGGCTAGCACAGATACGCAGTATTTT
CDR3 protein: CASSLVGASTDTQYF

clone size: once
J gene: TRBJ2-3
D gene: TRBD2
V gene: TRBV6-4
CDR3 DNA: TGTGCCAGCAGCCAGGGACTAGCGGGAGTTGATACGCAGTATTTT
CDR3 protein: CASSQGLAGVDTQYF

clone size: .
J gene: TRBJ2-2
D gene: .
V gene: TRBV6-1
CDR3 DNA: TGTGCCAGCAGTGAAGCGCTTAGGTCCGGGGAGCTGTTTTTT
CDR3 protein: CASSEALRSGELFF

clone size: .
J gene: TRBJ2-7
D gene: .
V gene: TRBV7-2
CDR3 DNA: TGTGCCAGCAGCCAGGACACCGAGCAGTACTTC
CDR3 protein: CASSQDTEQYF

clone size: .
J gene: TRBJ1-1
D gene: .
V gene: TRBV5-1
CDR3 DNA: TGCGCCAGCCGGTTTGAAGCGAACACTGAAGCTTTCTTT
CDR3 protein: CASRFEANTEAFF

clone size: .
J gene: TRBJ2-3
D gene: .
V gene: TRBV21-1
CDR3 DNA: TGTGCCAGCAGCAATCTGAGCGGGAGGATTGGCACAGATACGCAGTATTTT
CDR3 protein: CASSNLSGRIGTDTQYF

clone size: .
J gene: TRBJ2-6
D gene: TRBD1
V gene: TRBV29-1
CDR3 DNA: TGCAGCGTCTTTAAGACAGGGGCTGGGGCCAACGTCCTGACTTTC
CDR3 protein: CSVFKTGAGANVLTF

clone size: .
J gene: TRBJ2-3
D gene: TRBD2
V gene: TRBV4-2
CDR3 DNA: TGTGCCAGCAGCCAAGAACTAGCGGGAGGATCAGATACGCAGTATTTT
CDR3 protein: CASSQELAGGSDTQYF

clone size: .
J gene: TRBJ1-2
D gene: TRBD1
V gene: TRBV5-8
CDR3 DNA: TGTGCCAGCAGGAGGACAGGGGTTAGCTATGGCTACACCTTC
CDR3 protein: CASRRTGVSYGYTF

clone size: few
J gene: TRBJ1-1
D gene: TRBD1
V gene: TRBV7-9
CDR3 DNA: TGTGCCAGCAGCTTCCAGGGGGGAACACCTGAAGCTTTCTTT
CDR3 protein: CASSFQGGTPEAFF

clone size: .
J gene: TRBJ1-1
D gene: TRBD1
V gene: TRBV28
CDR3 DNA: TGTGCCAGCAGGGGAACAGGGGGCCTTGAAGCTTTCTTT
CDR3 protein: CASRGTGGLEAFF

clone size: .
J gene: TRBJ2-1
D gene: .
V gene: TRBV18
CDR3 DNA: TGTGCCAGCTCACCATTCAACAGCCACAATGAGCAGTTCTTC
CDR3 protein: CASSPFNSHNEQFF

clone size: .
J gene: TRBJ2-7
D gene: TRBD2
V gene: TRBV7-2
CDR3 DNA: TGTGCCAGCAGCCGACTAGCGCCCCCCTACGAGCAGTACTTC
CDR3 protein: CASSRLAPPYEQYF

clone size: .
J gene: TRBJ1-2
D gene: .
V gene: TRBV9
CDR3 DNA: TGTGCCAGCAGCGATCCGGGGGGCTACACCTTC
CDR3 protein: CASSDPGGYTF

clone size: .
J gene: TRBJ2-5
D gene: .
V gene: TRBV29-1
CDR3 DNA: TGCAGCGCCTGGGATCGCGAGGGTAGGGGGACCCAGTACTTC
CDR3 protein: CSAWDREGRGTQYF

clone size: .
J gene: TRBJ2-1
D gene: TRBD2
V gene: TRBV19
CDR3 DNA: TGTGCCAGTAGAGTAGCGGGAGGCTCCTACAATGAGCAGTTCTTC
CDR3 protein: CASRVAGGSYNEQFF

clone size: .
J gene: TRBJ2-3
D gene: .
V gene: TRBV6-4
CDR3 DNA: TGTGCCAGCAGTGACAGGGGCCGAAACACAGATACGCAGTATTTT
CDR3 protein: CASSDRGRNTDTQYF

clone size: .
J gene: TRBJ2-1
D gene: TRBD2
V gene: TRBV18
CDR3 DNA: TGTGCCAGCTCACCACCGGGACTAGCCCATGAGCAGTTCTTC
CDR3 protein: CASSPPGLAHEQFF

clone size: .
J gene: TRBJ2-5
D gene: .
V gene: TRBV6-6
CDR3 DNA: TGTGCCAGCAGTTACCCCTCCACCCAGTACTTC
CDR3 protein: CASSYPSTQYF

clone size: .
J gene: TRBJ2-7
D gene: TRBD2
V gene: TRBV30
CDR3 DNA: TGTGCCTGGGCCGGGAGGTACGAGCAGTACTTC
CDR3 protein: CAWAGRYEQYF

clone size: .
J gene: TRBJ2-3
D gene: .
V gene: TRBV28
CDR3 DNA: TGTGCCAGCAGTTTTGGGAAAGATACGCAGTATTTT
CDR3 protein: CASSFGKDTQYF

clone size: .
J gene: TRBJ2-4
D gene: .
V gene: TRBV28
CDR3 DNA: TGTGCCACCAGCCCCCGGGGGTCAGCCAAAAACATTCAGTACTTC
CDR3 protein: CATSPRGSAKNIQYF

clone size: .
J gene: TRBJ2-7
D gene: TRBD1
V gene: TRBV7-2
CDR3 DNA: TGTGCCAGCAGCTATTGGGGTCCGGGACAGGGGGTCCCCGAGCAGTACTTC
CDR3 protein: CASSYWGPGQGVPEQYF

clone size: once
J gene: TRBJ2-6
D gene: .
V gene: TRBV7-9
CDR3 DNA: TGTGCCAGCAGCTTAGCAGGGGCTGGGGCCAACGTCCTGACTTTC
CDR3 protein: CASSLAGAGANVLTF